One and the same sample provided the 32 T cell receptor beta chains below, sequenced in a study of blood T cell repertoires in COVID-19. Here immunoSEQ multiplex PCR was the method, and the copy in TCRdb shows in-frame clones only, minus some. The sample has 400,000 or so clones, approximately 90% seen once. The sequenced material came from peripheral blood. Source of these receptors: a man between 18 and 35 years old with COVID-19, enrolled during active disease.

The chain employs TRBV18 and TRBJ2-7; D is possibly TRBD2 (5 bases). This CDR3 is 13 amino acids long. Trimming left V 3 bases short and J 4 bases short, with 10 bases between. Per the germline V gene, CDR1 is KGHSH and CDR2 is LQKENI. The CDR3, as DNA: TGTGCCAGCTCACCGCAGGAGGCGTACGAGCAGTACTTC. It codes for CASSPQEAYEQYF.

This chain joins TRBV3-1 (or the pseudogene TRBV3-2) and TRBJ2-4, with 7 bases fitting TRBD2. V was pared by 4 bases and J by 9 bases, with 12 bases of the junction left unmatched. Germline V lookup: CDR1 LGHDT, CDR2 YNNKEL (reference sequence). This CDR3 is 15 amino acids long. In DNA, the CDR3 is TGTGCCAGCAGCCGACGAGGCGGGGAGGGGTCCATTCAGTACTTC. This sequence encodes CASSRRGGEGSIQYF.

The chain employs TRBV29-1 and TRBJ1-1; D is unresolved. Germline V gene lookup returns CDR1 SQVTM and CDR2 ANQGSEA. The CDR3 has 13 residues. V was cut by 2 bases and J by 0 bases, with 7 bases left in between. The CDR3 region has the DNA TGCAGCGTTGAAAGGGAGTTGAACACTGAAGCTTTCTTT. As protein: CSVERELNTEAFF.

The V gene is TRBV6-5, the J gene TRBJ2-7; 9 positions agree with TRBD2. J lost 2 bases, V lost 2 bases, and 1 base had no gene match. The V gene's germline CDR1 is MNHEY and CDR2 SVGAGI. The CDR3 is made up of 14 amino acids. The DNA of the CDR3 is TGTGCCAGCAGTTACGGGACTAGCACCTACGAGCAGTACTTC. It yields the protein CASSYGTSTYEQYF.

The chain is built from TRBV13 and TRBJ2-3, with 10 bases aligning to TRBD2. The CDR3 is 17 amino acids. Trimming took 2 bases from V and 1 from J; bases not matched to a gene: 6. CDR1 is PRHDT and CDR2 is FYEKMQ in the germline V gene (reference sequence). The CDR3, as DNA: TGTGCCAGCAGCTTACAAGCGGGGGGGCTGGGCACAGATACGCAGTATTTT. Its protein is CASSLQAGGLGTDTQYF.

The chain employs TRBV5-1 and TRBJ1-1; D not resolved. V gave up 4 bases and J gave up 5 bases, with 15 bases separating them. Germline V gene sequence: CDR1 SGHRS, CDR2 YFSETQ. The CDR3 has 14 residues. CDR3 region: CASSRLGGRTEAFF. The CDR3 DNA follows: TGCGCCAGCAGCCGCTTAGGAGGGAGAACTGAAGCTTTCTTT.

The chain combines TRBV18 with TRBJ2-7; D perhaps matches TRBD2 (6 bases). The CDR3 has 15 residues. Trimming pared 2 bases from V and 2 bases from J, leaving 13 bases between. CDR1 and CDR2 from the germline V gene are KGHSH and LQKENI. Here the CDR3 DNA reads TGTGCCAGCTCACCAAGCGGCGGGGACGCCTACGAGCAGTACTTC. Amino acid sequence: CASSPSGGDAYEQYF.

The CDR3 region has the DNA TGTGCCACCAGGCCGGGTGGAACACAGACCCAGTACTTC. Translated, it gives CATRPGGTQTQYF. The gene calls are TRBV15 and TRBJ2-5, with unresolved D. Germline values: CDR1 LNHNV, CDR2 YYDKDF (reference sequence). This CDR3 region has 13 residues. V lost 6 bases and J lost 6, with 14 bases in between.

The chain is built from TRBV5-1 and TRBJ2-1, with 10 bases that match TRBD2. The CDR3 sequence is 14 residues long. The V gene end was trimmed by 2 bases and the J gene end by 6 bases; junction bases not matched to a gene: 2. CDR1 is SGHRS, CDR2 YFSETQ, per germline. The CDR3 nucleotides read TGCGCCAGCAGCTTCACTAGCGGGATCAATGAGCAGTTCTTC. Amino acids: CASSFTSGINEQFF.

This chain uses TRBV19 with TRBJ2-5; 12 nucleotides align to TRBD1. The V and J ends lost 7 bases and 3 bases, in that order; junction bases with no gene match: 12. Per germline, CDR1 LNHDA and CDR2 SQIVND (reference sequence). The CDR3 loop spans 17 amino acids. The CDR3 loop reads CASTSGVGTGGEETQYF. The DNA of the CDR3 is TGTGCCAGTACCTCGGGCGTCGGGACAGGGGGCGAAGAGACCCAGTACTTC.

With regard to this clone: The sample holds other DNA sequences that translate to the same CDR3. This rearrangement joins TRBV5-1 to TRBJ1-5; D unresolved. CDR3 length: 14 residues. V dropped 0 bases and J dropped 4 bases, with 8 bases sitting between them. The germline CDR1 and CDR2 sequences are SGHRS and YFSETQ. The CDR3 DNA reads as TGCGCCAGCAGCTTGGGGTCAGGTAATCAGCCCCAGCATTTT. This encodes CASSLGSGNQPQHF. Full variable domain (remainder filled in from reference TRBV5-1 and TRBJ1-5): KAGVTQTPRYLIKTRGQQVTLSCSPISGHRSVSWYQQTPGQGLQFLFEYFSETQRNKGNFPGRFSGRQFSNSRSEMNVSTLELGDSALYLCASSLGSGNQPQHFGDGTRLSIL.

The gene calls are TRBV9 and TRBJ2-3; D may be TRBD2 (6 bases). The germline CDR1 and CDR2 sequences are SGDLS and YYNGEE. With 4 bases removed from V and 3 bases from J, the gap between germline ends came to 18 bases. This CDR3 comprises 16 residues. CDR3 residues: CASSSRLGLRTDTQYF. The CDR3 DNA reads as TGTGCCAGCAGCTCCCGACTAGGCCTTCGAACAGATACGCAGTATTTT.

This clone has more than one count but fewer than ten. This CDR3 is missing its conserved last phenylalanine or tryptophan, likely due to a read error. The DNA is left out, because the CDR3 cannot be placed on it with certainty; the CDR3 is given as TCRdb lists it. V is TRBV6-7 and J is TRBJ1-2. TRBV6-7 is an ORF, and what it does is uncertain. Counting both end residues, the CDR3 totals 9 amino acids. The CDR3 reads CASSLVGLT.

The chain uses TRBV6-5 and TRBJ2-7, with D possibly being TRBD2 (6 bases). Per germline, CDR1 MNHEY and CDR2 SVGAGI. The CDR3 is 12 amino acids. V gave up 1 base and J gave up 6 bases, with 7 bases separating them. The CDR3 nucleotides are TGTGCCAGCAGTTACTTGGGGGGCGAGCAGTACTTC. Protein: CASSYLGGEQYF.

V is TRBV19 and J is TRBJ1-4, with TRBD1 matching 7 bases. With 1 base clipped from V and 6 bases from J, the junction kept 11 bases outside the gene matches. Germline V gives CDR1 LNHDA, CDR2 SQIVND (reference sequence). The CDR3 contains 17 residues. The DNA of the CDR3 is TGTGCCAGTAGTATAGGGGGCCGAGGGACAGCTTATGAAAAACTGTTTTTT. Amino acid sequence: CASSIGGRGTAYEKLFF. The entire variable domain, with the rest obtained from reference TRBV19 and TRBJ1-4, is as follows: DGGITQSPKYLFRKEGQNVTLSCEQNLNHDAMYWYRQDPGQGLRLIYYSQIVNDFQKGDIAEGYSVSREKKESFPLTVTSAQKNPTAFYLCASSIGGRGTAYEKLFFGSGTQLSVL.

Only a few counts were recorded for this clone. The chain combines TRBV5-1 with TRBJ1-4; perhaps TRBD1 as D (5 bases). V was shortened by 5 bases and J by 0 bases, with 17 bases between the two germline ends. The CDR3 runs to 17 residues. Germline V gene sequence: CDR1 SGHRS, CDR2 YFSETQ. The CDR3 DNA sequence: TGCGCCAGCAGGAAAGGGGTCCGGGAGGCAACTAATGAAAAACTGTTTTTT. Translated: CASRKGVREATNEKLFF.

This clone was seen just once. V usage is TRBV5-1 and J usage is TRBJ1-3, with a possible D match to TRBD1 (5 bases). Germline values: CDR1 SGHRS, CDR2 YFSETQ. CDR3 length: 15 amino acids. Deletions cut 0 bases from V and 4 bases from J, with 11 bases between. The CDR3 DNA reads TGCGCCAGCAGCTTGGCTACAGGACCCGGAAACACCATATATTTT. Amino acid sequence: CASSLATGPGNTIYF.

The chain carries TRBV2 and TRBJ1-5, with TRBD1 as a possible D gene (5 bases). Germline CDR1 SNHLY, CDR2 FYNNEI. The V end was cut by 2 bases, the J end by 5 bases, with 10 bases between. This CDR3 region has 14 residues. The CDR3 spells CASSEQGEDQPQHF. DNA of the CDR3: TGTGCCAGCAGTGAACAGGGTGAGGATCAGCCCCAGCATTTT.

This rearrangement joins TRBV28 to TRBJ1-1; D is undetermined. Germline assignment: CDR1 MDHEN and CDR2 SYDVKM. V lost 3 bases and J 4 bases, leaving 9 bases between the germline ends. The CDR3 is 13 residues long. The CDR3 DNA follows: TGTGCCAGCAGTTTGGTTGAGGGCACTGAAGCTTTCTTT. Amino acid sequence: CASSLVEGTEAFF.

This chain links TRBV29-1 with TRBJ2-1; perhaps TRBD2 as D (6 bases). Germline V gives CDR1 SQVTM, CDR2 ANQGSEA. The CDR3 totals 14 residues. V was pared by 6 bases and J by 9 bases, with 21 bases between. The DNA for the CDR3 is TGCAGCGTCTTATTAGCGGCGATAGGTGGTGAGCAGTTCTTC. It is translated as CSVLLAAIGGEQFF.

CDR3 nucleotide sequence: TGTGCCAGCAGTTACAAGGACAGGGCACCCTCCTACGAGCAGTACTTC. This encodes CASSYKDRAPSYEQYF. The V call is TRBV6-6, the J call TRBJ2-7, with 8 positions matching TRBD1. CDR1 is MNHNY, CDR2 SVGAGI, per germline (reference sequence). With V trimmed by 2 bases and J by 0 bases, 6 bases remained unmatched. The CDR3 runs to 16 residues.

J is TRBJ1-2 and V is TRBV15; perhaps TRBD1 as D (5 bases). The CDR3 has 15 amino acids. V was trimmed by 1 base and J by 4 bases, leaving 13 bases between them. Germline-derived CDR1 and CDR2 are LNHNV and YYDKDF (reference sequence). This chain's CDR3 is CATSRVDRLLYGYTF. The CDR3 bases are TGTGCCACCAGCAGAGTCGACAGACTCCTCTATGGCTACACCTTC.

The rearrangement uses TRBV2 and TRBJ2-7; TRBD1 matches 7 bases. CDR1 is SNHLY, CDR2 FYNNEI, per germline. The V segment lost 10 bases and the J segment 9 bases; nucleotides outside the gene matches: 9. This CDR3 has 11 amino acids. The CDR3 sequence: CANYVGTVQYF. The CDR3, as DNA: TGTGCCAATTACGTTGGGACAGTGCAGTACTTC.

The CDR3 is CAISESGQYSNQPQHF. The CDR3 DNA reads as TGTGCCATCAGTGAGTCGGGACAGTATAGCAATCAGCCCCAGCATTTT. This chain joins TRBV10-3 and TRBJ1-5; TRBD1 aligns across 7 bases. Per germline, CDR1 ENHRY and CDR2 SYGVKD. J was trimmed by 0 bases and V by 0 bases; bases with no gene match: 2. The CDR3 contains 16 residues.

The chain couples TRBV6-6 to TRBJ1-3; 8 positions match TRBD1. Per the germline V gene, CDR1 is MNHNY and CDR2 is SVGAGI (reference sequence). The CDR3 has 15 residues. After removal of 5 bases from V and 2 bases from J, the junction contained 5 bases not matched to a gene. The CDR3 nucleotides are TGTGCCAGCAGTCCCCAGGGGGCCACTGGAAACACCATATATTTT. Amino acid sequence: CASSPQGATGNTIYF.

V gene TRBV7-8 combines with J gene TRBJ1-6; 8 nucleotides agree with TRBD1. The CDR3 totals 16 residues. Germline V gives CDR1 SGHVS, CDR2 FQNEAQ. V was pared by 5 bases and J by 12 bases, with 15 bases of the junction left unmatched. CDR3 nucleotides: TGTGCCAGCAGCAGACAGGGGAGAACCGCTAGTATACCCCTCCACTTT. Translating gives CASSRQGRTASIPLHF.

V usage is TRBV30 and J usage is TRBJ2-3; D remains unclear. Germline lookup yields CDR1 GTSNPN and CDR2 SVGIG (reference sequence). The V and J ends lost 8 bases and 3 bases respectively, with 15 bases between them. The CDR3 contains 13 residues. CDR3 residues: CARSEAHTDTQYF. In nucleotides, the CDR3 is TGTGCCCGCTCAGAGGCCCATACAGATACGCAGTATTTT.

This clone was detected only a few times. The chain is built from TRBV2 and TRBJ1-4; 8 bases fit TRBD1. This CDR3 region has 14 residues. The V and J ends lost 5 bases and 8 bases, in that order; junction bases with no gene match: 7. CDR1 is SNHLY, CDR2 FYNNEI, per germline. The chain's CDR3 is CASSLQGAVEKLFF. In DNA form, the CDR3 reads TGTGCCAGCAGTCTCCAGGGGGCGGTCGAAAAACTGTTTTTT.

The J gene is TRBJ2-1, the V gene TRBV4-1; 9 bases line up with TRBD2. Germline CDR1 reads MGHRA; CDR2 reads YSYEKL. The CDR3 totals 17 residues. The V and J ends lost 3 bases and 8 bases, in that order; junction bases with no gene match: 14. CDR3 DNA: TGCGCCAGCAGCCATCGGGTGTTAGCGGGGGCTCGGGATGAGCAGTTCTTC. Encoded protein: CASSHRVLAGARDEQFF.

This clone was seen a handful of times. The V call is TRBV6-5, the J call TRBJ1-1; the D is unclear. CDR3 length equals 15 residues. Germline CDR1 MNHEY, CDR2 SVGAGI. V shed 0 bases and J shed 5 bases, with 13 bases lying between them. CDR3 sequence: CASSYSYRGKTEAFF. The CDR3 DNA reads TGTGCCAGCAGTTACTCATACCGGGGAAAGACTGAAGCTTTCTTT.

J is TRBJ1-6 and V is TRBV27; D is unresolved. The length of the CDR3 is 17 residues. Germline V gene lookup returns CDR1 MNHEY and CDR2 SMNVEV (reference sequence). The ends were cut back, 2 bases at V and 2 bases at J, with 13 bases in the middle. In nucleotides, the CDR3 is TGTGCCAGCAGTTTAATGGCCGCCGGGGCCTATAATTCACCCCTCCACTTT. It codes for CASSLMAAGAYNSPLHF.

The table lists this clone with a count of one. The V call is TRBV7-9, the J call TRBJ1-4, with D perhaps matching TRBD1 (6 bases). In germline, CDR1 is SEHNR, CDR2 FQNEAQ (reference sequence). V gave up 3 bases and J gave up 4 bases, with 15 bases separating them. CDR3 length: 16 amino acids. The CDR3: CASSFPEAGVNEKLFF. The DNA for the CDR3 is TGTGCCAGCAGCTTCCCCGAAGCAGGGGTTAATGAAAAACTGTTTTTT. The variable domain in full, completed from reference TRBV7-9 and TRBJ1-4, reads DTGVSQNPRHKITKRGQNVTFRCDPISEHNRLYWYRQTLGQGPEFLTYFQNEAQLEKSRLLSDRFSAERPKGSFSTLEIQRTEQGDSAMYLCASSFPEAGVNEKLFFGSGTQLSVL.